This is a list of T cell receptor beta chains from one sample in a study of cytomegalovirus exposure and HLA in healthy donors. Libraries were prepared by immunoSEQ multiplex PCR; TCRdb keeps only in-frame clonotypes and omits some of them. The data hold under 200,000 clones, with approximately 80% observed a single time. The sequenced sample consisted of PBMCs. Receptor source: a man over 45 in good health and CMV-seropositive. CDR3s include the opening cysteine and the closing phenylalanine or tryptophan. Fields, in order: V gene, J gene, clone size, D gene, CDR3 protein, CDR3 DNA. The D gene is left open where the match is weak. Expanded clones get a size class; other rows say once, few or many, or leave the size out.

TRBV14,TRBJ2-7,few,NA,CASSLQGGFLGEQYF,TGTGCCAGCAGCCTCCAAGGGGGATTTCTGGGGGAGCAGTACTTC
TRBV7-2,TRBJ2-1,NA,NA,CASSPGTYNEQFF,TGTGCCAGCAGCCCCGGGACTTACAATGAGCAGTTCTTC
TRBV7-2,TRBJ1-3,NA,TRBD1,CASSPTGAGNTIYF,TGTGCCAGCAGCCCGACAGGGGCTGGAAACACCATATATTTT
TRBV14,TRBJ2-7,NA,NA,CASSQAPRPYEQYF,TGTGCCAGCAGCCAGGCCCCTCGCCCCTACGAGCAGTACTTC
TRBV11-2,TRBJ1-2,NA,TRBD1,CASRTQDRVNYGYTF,TGTGCCAGCAGGACCCAGGACAGGGTGAACTATGGCTACACCTTC
TRBV19,TRBJ2-4,NA,TRBD2,CASSIDKETSQNIQYF,TGTGCCAGTAGTATAGATAAGGAGACTAGCCAAAACATTCAGTACTTC
TRBV9,TRBJ2-7,once,NA,CASSPLGGEQYF,TGTGCCAGCAGCCCCTTGGGGGGCGAGCAGTACTTC
TRBV5-4,TRBJ2-1,NA,NA,CASSSPAGRSYNEQFF,TGTGCCAGCAGCTCCCCTGCGGGCCGCTCCTACAATGAGCAGTTCTTC
TRBV5-6,TRBJ2-7,NA,NA,CASSFLLEQYF,TGTGCCAGCAGCTTCTTACTCGAGCAGTACTTC
TRBV5-1,TRBJ2-5,few,TRBD2,CASSLGLAGPPEETQYF,TGCGCCAGCAGCTTGGGGTTAGCGGGGCCCCCCGAGGAGACCCAGTACTTC
TRBV11-2,TRBJ1-2,few,NA,CASSPQGYGYTF,TGTGCCAGCAGCCCCCAGGGTTATGGCTACACCTTC
TRBV5-1,TRBJ2-5,NA,NA,CASSVASQSQETQYF,TGCGCCAGCAGCGTAGCTTCGCAGTCCCAAGAGACCCAGTACTTC
TRBV18,TRBJ2-5,NA,NA,CASSAQETQYF,TGTGCCAGCTCAGCTCAGGAGACCCAGTACTTC